This is a list of T cell receptor beta chains from one sample in a study of blood T cell repertoires in COVID-19. The repertoire was sequenced with immunoSEQ multiplex PCR; TCRdb's copy has only in-frame clones and lacks some. The data contain about 240,000 clones, about 86% of them singletons. Material: PBMCs or T cells enriched from blood (not recorded which). The source is a woman aged 40 to 55 with acute COVID-19. Each CDR3 is given with its conserved first and last residue. The D gene is left open where the match is weak. The size entry is marked missing in some rows and otherwise reads once, few, many or a size class.

D,V,size,J,DNA,CDR3
TRBD1,TRBV30,-,TRBJ1-1,TGTGCCTGGCGGAGGGGGCGGGACACTGAAGCTTTCTTT,CAWRRGRDTEAFF
TRBD1,TRBV4-2,-,TRBJ2-7,TGTGCCAGCAGCCAAGATCTAACTCGGACAGGACTTTACGAGCAGTACTTC,CASSQDLTRTGLYEQYF
-,TRBV25-1,-,TRBJ2-5,TGTGCCAGCAGTGAATGGGATCGGGAGAATTTGAAAGAGACCCAGTACTTC,CASSEWDRENLKETQYF
TRBD1,TRBV5-1,-,TRBJ1-6,TGCGCCAGCAGCTGGGACGACAGGGGTAATTCACCCCTCCACTTT,CASSWDDRGNSPLHF
-,TRBV5-8,-,TRBJ2-5,TGTGCCAGCAGCTTGGGAGGGCAGTCCCAAGAGACCCAGTACTTC,CASSLGGQSQETQYF
-,TRBV19,-,TRBJ2-1,TGTGCCAGTAGTTCCCCCGGCCGCGGGAACTACAATGAGCAGTTCTTC,CASSSPGRGNYNEQFF
TRBD2,TRBV2,-,TRBJ2-3,TGTGCCAGCAGGGAGACTAGCGGGAGAGCAGATACGCAGTATTTT,CASRETSGRADTQYF
TRBD2,TRBV28,-,TRBJ2-7,TGTGCCAGCAGCTATGGACTAGCGGGAAATGCGCAGTACTTC,CASSYGLAGNAQYF
TRBD2,TRBV19,-,TRBJ2-1,TGTGCCAGTAGTACACTAGCGGGAGGCCTCTACAATGAGCAGTTCTTC,CASSTLAGGLYNEQFF
-,TRBV9,-,TRBJ1-6,TGTGCCAGCAGCGTCACACAGGGAAATAATTCACCCCTCCACTTT,CASSVTQGNNSPLHF
TRBD2,TRBV25-1,-,TRBJ2-1,TGTGCCAGCAGTGAGTGGCGGGAGGGGAAAGGCAATGAGCAGTTCTTC,CASSEWREGKGNEQFF
-,TRBV3-1/TRBV3-2,-,TRBJ1-1,TGTGCCAGCAGCCAAGATCAACCCTGGGACGGCCCCAGGGGAACTGAAGCTTTCTTT,CASSQDQPWDGPRGTEAFF
TRBD1,TRBV18,-,TRBJ1-1,TGTGCCAGCTCACTAGGGACAGGGGCAAACACTGAAGCTTTCTTT,CASSLGTGANTEAFF
TRBD1,TRBV20-1,-,TRBJ2-1,TGCAGTGCTAGTAGGTTAGGACAGGCCAACTCCTACAATGAGCAGTTCTTC,CSASRLGQANSYNEQFF
TRBD2,TRBV19,-,TRBJ2-1,TGTGCCAGTAGTCCGCGGAGCTGGGGCGGGAGGAGTGGGAATGAGCAGTTCTTC,CASSPRSWGGRSGNEQFF
TRBD2,TRBV4-2,-,TRBJ2-2,TGTGCCAGCAGCCTTTCTAGCGGGAGCACCGGGGAGCTGTTTTTT,CASSLSSGSTGELFF
TRBD2,TRBV4-1,-,TRBJ2-1,TGCGCCAGCAGCCAAGTTACTAGCGGGAGGGGGCATGAGCAGTTCTTC,CASSQVTSGRGHEQFF
-,TRBV5-6,-,TRBJ1-4,TGTGCCAGCAGCTTGTTCTTGACAGGTGATGAAAAACTGTTTTTT,CASSLFLTGDEKLFF
-,TRBV4-1,once,TRBJ2-7,TGCGCCAGCAGCCAAGAGACATATGGCTCCTACGAGCAGTACTTC,CASSQETYGSYEQYF
-,TRBV7-2,-,TRBJ2-3,TGTGCCAGCAGCTTCCTCGGGAGTCCAGATACGCAGTATTTT,CASSFLGSPDTQYF
TRBD1,TRBV2,-,TRBJ1-2,TGTGCCAGCAACTACAGGGGGCAGGACTATGGCTACACCTTC,CASNYRGQDYGYTF
-,TRBV2,-,TRBJ1-5,TGTGCCAGCAACAGGGAAGGGGAATCAGCCCAGCATTTT,CASNREGESAQHF
-,TRBV3-1/TRBV3-2,-,TRBJ1-2,TGTGCCAGCAGCCAAACCACAGGGACTGGCTACACCTTC,CASSQTTGTGYTF
-,TRBV30,-,TRBJ1-5,TGTGCCTGGAGCGACAGGAGTTTTTATCAGCCCCAGCATTTT,CAWSDRSFYQPQHF
-,TRBV5-1,-,TRBJ2-7,TGCGCCAGCAGCTCTGGACTCACGACTGGGGACGAGCAGTACTTC,CASSSGLTTGDEQYF
-,TRBV10-3,-,TRBJ1-2,TGTGCCATCAGTGGGGGGGACGGCGCTAACTATGGCTACACCTTC,CAISGGDGANYGYTF
-,TRBV9,-,TRBJ1-2,TGTGCCAGCAGCGTAGCTGCCGGGGTCGGGAACTATGGCTACACCTTC,CASSVAAGVGNYGYTF
-,TRBV15,-,TRBJ2-7,TGTGCCACCAGCGACCCGGGCTCCCGGGGGAGTGGCGAGCAGTACTTC,CATSDPGSRGSGEQYF
-,TRBV2,few,TRBJ1-3,TGTGCCAGCAGGGGAACAGGGTTAGGAAACACCATATATTTT,CASRGTGLGNTIYF
TRBD2,TRBV5-4,-,TRBJ2-1,TGTGCCAGCAGCCTAGCTAGCGGGATGCGCAATGAGCAGTTCTTC,CASSLASGMRNEQFF
TRBD1,TRBV15,-,TRBJ1-6,TGTGCCACCAGCAGAGAAGGGACAGGGTATTCACCCCTCCACTTT,CATSREGTGYSPLHF
-,TRBV27,-,TRBJ1-1,TGTGCCAGCAGTTTATCGCCCCGTGGGGCGAGAGCTTTCTTT,CASSLSPRGARAFF
TRBD2,TRBV6-4,-,TRBJ2-1,TGTGCCAGCAGTGATGGAGCGGGGGCCAATAATGAGCAGTTCTTC,CASSDGAGANNEQFF
-,TRBV5-1,-,TRBJ1-5,TGCGCCAGCAGCTTGACAGGGCCCAATCAGCCCCAGCATTTT,CASSLTGPNQPQHF
-,TRBV27,-,TRBJ1-1,TGTGCCAGCAGTATGAGGGGGACCACTGAAGCTTTCTTT,CASSMRGTTEAFF
-,TRBV7-6,-,TRBJ2-4,TGTGCCAGCAGCTCCGGGACACAATTTGCCAAAAACATTCAGTACTTC,CASSSGTQFAKNIQYF
TRBD1,TRBV19,-,TRBJ1-5,TGTGCCAGTAGTAGGGACAGAAATCAGCCCCAGCATTTT,CASSRDRNQPQHF
-,TRBV6-1,-,TRBJ2-4,TGTGCCAGCAGTGATTTGGCGGCGAAGGGGGACATTCAGTACTTC,CASSDLAAKGDIQYF
-,TRBV7-8,-,TRBJ1-5,TGTGCCAGCAGCTTAGCCGGGTATAGCAATCAGCCCCAGCATTTT,CASSLAGYSNQPQHF
-,TRBV6-1,-,TRBJ1-2,TGTGCCAGCAGTGGGACGTGGGGGAGGGATGACTATGGCTACACCTTC,CASSGTWGRDDYGYTF
-,TRBV29-1,few,TRBJ2-1,TGCAGCGTTGGAGGGGGATCCTACAATGAGCAGTTCTTC,CSVGGGSYNEQFF
-,TRBV2,-,TRBJ2-1,TGTGCCAGCAGTGTCAACAATGAGCAGTTCTTC,CASSVNNEQFF
TRBD2,TRBV2,-,TRBJ2-1,TGTGCCGGGCTAGCGGGGGGAGGGAATGAGCAGTTCTTC,CAGLAGGGNEQFF
TRBD1,TRBV2,-,TRBJ1-5,TGTGCCAGCAGGCGGGACAGAAATGTTTGGCCCCAGCATTTT,CASRRDRNVWPQHF